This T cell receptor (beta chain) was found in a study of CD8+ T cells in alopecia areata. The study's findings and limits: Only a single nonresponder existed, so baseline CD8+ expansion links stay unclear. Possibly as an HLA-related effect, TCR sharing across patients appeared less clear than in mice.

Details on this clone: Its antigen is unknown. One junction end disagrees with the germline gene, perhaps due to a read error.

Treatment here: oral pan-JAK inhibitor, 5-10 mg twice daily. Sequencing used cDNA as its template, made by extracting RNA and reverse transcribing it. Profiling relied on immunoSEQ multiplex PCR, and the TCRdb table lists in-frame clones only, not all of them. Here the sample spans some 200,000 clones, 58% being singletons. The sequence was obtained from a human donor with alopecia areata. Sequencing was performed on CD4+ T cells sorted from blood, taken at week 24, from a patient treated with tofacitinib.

CDR3 nucleotides: TGTGCCAGCAGCCGCCTCGCAGGGGGCTCTTACTTGGTCTTC. Its translation is CASSRLAGGSYLVF. J is TRBJ2-1 and V is TRBV7-3, with 8 nucleotides matching TRBD1. Germline CDR1 and CDR2: SGHTA and FQGTGA. This CDR3 is built from 14 residues.